One and the same sample provided the 16 T cell receptor beta chains below, sequenced in a study of blood T cell repertoires in COVID-19. The data were produced by immunoSEQ multiplex PCR, yet TCRdb's version contains in-frame clones alone and is incomplete. Of roughly 250,000 clones listed, approximately 89% are singletons. The sequenced sample consisted of peripheral blood. Source of these receptors: a man aged 40-55 years who had recovered from COVID-19.

The rearrangement uses TRBV3-1 (or the pseudogene TRBV3-2) and TRBJ2-1, with 11 positions matching TRBD2. Trimming cost V 3 bases and J 4 bases; bases outside gene matches: 5. The CDR3 runs to 16 residues. Germline loops: CDR1 LGHDT, CDR2 YNNKEL (reference sequence). The CDR3, as DNA: TGTGCCAGCAGCCACCCGGGACTAGCGGTTTACAATGAGCAGTTCTTC. This gives the protein CASSHPGLAVYNEQFF.

V and J are TRBV18 and TRBJ2-1; TRBD1 is a possible D gene (5 bases). The CDR3 runs to 15 residues. In germline, CDR1 is KGHSH, CDR2 LQKENI. The V end was cut by 3 bases, the J end by 3 bases, with 12 bases between. The CDR3 is CASSPGRALYNEQFF. For the CDR3, the DNA is TGTGCCAGCTCACCCGGCAGGGCGCTCTACAATGAGCAGTTCTTC.

The CDR3 here is CASSLRLAGGRNEQFF. Written as DNA, the CDR3 is TGTGCCAGCAGTCTCCGACTAGCGGGGGGCCGGAATGAGCAGTTCTTC. J is TRBJ2-1 and V is TRBV27; 13 positions agree with TRBD2. Germline V lookup: CDR1 MNHEY, CDR2 SMNVEV (reference sequence). J gave up 7 bases and V 5 bases, and 8 bases lay outside the gene matches. The CDR3 has 16 residues.

The V gene is TRBV19, the J gene TRBJ2-1, with 11 bases fitting TRBD2. There are 15 residues in the CDR3. The trim removed 10 bases at V and 2 bases at J, leaving 7 bases unmatched. CDR1 and CDR2 from the germline V gene are LNHDA and SQIVND (reference sequence). The CDR3 coding sequence is TGTGCCACCTCGGGGACTAGCGGACCCTACAATGAGCAGTTCTTC. It yields the protein CATSGTSGPYNEQFF.

The chain employs TRBV4-3 and TRBJ2-1; TRBD1 matches 7 bases. The CDR3 has 17 amino acids. Germline CDR1 and CDR2: LGHNA and YSLEER. V lost 3 bases and J lost 4; bases outside the gene matches: 12. The CDR3 loop is CASSQGDSFGVYNEQFF. In DNA form, the CDR3 reads TGCGCCAGCAGCCAGGGGGACAGTTTTGGGGTTTACAATGAGCAGTTCTTC.

The chain employs TRBV7-8 and TRBJ2-1, with TRBD1 as a possible D gene (7 bases). The CDR3 is 14 amino acids. Trimming pared 3 bases from V and 3 bases from J, leaving 9 bases between. The germline CDR1 and CDR2 sequences are SGHVS and FQNEAQ. The CDR3 loop reads CASSLRDSYNEQFF. CDR3 nucleotide sequence: TGTGCCAGCAGCTTGCGGGACAGCTACAATGAGCAGTTCTTC.

This clone was observed a handful of times. The rearrangement joins TRBV7-2 to TRBJ2-3; the match to TRBD2 covers 14 bases. Germline lookup yields CDR1 SGHTA and CDR2 FQGNSA. Trimming removed 5 bases from V and 7 bases from J; junction bases left unmatched: 5. The length of the CDR3 is 15 residues. The DNA of the CDR3 is TGTGCCAGCAGCACGACTAGCGGGGGGGCGAATACGCAGTATTTT. Translation gives CASSTTSGGANTQYF.

The rearrangement joins TRBV21-1 to TRBJ2-7; TRBD2, the D gene given by the table, was not confirmed from the DNA. TRBV21-1 is a known pseudogene. The CDR3 is 16 residues long. In DNA, the CDR3 is TGTGCCAGCAGCCTCGGAAGCGGACGGCGGGGGTACGAGCAGTACTTC. It encodes CASSLGSGRRGYEQYF.

The chain joins TRBV13 to TRBJ1-4, with TRBD1 matching over 7 bases. Germline trimming cut 4 bases from V and 8 bases from J; bases unmatched to any gene: 10. In germline, CDR1 is PRHDT, CDR2 FYEKMQ (reference sequence). The CDR3 consists of 15 residues. The CDR3 coding sequence is TGTGCCAGCAGCTCCAGACAGGGATCTCGAGAAAAACTGTTTTTT. It codes for CASSSRQGSREKLFF.

The rearrangement uses TRBV7-9 and TRBJ1-1, with TRBD1 matching over 7 bases. The CDR3 runs 13 residues. Germline V gene data show CDR1 as SEHNR and CDR2 as FQNEAQ (reference sequence). V gave up 2 bases and J gave up 11 bases; unmatched junction bases: 8. DNA for the CDR3: TGTGCCAGCAGCTTAAGCACCGACAGGGCTGCTTTCTTT. Protein product: CASSLSTDRAAFF.

This chain uses TRBV30 with TRBJ1-6; D remains ambiguous. Germline CDR1 is GTSNPN and CDR2 is SVGIG (reference sequence). The CDR3 consists of 15 residues. Deletions cut 1 base from V and 10 bases from J, with 17 bases between. CDR3 in amino acids: CAWSGSGPRLSPLHF. For the CDR3, the DNA is TGTGCCTGGAGTGGGTCCGGTCCGCGTTTGTCACCCCTCCACTTT.

V usage is TRBV5-4 and J usage is TRBJ2-6, with 9 nucleotides matching TRBD1. There are 19 residues in the CDR3. Germline assignment: CDR1 SGHNT and CDR2 YYREEE (reference sequence). V lost 6 bases and J lost 3; bases outside the gene matches: 16. The CDR3 loop reads CASNPGGTGKYFGANVLTF. The CDR3, as DNA: TGTGCCAGCAACCCAGGGGGGACAGGGAAATATTTTGGGGCCAACGTCCTGACTTTC.

This chain joins TRBV2 and TRBJ2-7; TRBD2 aligns across 7 bases. CDR3 length: 13 residues. Trimming cost V 8 bases and J 6 bases; bases outside gene matches: 10. Germline V lookup: CDR1 SNHLY, CDR2 FYNNEI. This chain's CDR3 is CASESGLVVEQYF. The CDR3 coding sequence is TGTGCCAGCGAGTCCGGACTAGTTGTCGAGCAGTACTTC.

The chain links TRBV6-5 to TRBJ1-5, with TRBD1 identical over 8 bases. J was trimmed by 9 bases and V by 7 bases; bases with no gene match: 8. The CDR3 runs to 13 residues. Germline V gene data show CDR1 as MNHEY and CDR2 as SVGAGI. CDR3 protein: CASNNPTGGPQHF. CDR3 bases: TGTGCCAGCAATAATCCCACAGGGGGGCCCCAGCATTTT.

The V call is TRBV7-8, the J call TRBJ2-5; D is possibly TRBD1 (6 bases). Germline V gives CDR1 SGHVS, CDR2 FQNEAQ. V was pared by 5 bases and J by 1 base, with 8 bases between. The CDR3 is 13 residues long. The CDR3 reads CASSEGGQETQYF. CDR3 nucleotides: TGTGCCAGCAGCGAAGGGGGCCAAGAGACCCAGTACTTC.

The V gene is TRBV9, the J gene TRBJ2-1; the match to TRBD2 covers 8 bases. The CDR3 is 15 residues long. Trimming cost V 6 bases and J 0 bases; bases outside gene matches: 5. CDR1 is SGDLS, CDR2 YYNGEE, per germline. CDR3 residues: CASTGSGSSYNEQFF. The CDR3 nucleotides read TGTGCCAGCACGGGAAGCGGGAGCTCCTACAATGAGCAGTTCTTC.